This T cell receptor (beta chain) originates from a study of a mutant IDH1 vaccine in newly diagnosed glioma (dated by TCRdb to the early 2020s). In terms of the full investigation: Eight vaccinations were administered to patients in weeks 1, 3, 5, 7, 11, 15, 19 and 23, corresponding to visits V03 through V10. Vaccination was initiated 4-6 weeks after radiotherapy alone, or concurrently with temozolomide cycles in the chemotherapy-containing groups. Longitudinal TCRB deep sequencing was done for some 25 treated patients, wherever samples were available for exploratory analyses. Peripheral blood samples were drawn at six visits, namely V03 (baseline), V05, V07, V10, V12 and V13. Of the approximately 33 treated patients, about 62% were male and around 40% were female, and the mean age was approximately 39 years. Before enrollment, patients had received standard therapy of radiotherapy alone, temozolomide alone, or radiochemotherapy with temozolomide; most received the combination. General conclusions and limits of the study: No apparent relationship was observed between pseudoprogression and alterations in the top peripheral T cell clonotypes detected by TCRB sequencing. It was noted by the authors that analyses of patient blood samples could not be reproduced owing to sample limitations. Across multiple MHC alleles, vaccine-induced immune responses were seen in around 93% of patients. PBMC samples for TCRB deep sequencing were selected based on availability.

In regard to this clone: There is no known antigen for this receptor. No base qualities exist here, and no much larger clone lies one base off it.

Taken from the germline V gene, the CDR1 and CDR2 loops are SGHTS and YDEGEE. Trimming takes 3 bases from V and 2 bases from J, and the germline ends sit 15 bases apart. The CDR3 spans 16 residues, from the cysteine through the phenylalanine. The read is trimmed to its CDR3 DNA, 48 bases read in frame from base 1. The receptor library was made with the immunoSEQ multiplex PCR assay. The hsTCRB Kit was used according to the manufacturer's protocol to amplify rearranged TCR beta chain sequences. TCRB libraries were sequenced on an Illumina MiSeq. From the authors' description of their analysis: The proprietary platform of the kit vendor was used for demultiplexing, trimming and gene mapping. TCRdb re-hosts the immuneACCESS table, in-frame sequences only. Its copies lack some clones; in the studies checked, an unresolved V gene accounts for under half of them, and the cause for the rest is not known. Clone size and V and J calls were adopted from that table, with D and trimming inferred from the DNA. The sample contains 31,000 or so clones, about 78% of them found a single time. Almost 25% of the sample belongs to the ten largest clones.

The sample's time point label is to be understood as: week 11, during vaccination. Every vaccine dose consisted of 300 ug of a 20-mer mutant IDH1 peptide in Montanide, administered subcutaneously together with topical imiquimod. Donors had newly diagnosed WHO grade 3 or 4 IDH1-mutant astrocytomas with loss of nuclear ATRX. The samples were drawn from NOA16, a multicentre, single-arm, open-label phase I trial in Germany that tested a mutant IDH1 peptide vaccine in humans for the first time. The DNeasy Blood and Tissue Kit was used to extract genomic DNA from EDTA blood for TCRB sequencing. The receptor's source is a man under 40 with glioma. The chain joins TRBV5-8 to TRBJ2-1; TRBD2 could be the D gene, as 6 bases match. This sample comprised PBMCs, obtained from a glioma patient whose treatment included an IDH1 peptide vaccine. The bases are TGTGCCAGCAGCTCGGAAGCCGGGGGTCCCTACAATGAGCAGTTCTTC. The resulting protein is CASSSEAGGPYNEQFF. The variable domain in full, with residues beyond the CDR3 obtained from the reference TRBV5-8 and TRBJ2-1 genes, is EAGVTQSPTHLIKTRGQQATLRCSPISGHTSVYWYQQALGLGLQFLLWYDEGEERNRGNFPPRFSGRQFPNYSSELNVNALELEDSALYLCASSSEAGGPYNEQFFGPGTRLTVL.